A single T cell receptor beta chain is shown here with its context. The antigen is undetermined. A junction end diverges from the germline sequence, so it may reflect a read error. The sample comes from a study of T cells in Graves' hyperthyroidism and ophthalmopathy. Study-wide points: Ophthalmopathy, which appeared later, was predicted by the model a median roughly 6.6 months before onset. A model of 13 V-J features distinguished ophthalmopathy from stable hyperthyroidism.

Every diagnosis used clinical symptoms, serum thyroxine and TRAb, thyroid ultrasound and orbital computed tomography. RNA transcripts were the template for amplifying TCR beta CDR3 regions. RT-PCR in the first round (using the HTBI primer set) targeted the TCR CDR3. Via MiXCR, TCRdb re-called the multiplex PCR reads, giving one row per CDR3 protein. The sample consists of some 92,000 distinct CDR3 sequences, 35% to 50% of them appearing once. The CDR3 covers 15 residues. Germline CDR1 is MGHRA and CDR2 is YSYEKL. This sequence joins TRBV4-1 and TRBJ2-7, with TRBD1 matching 9 bases. The sample comprised peripheral blood or thyroid tissue (not recorded which). This TCR was recovered from a woman under 40 with Graves' hyperthyroidism. For the CDR3, the DNA is TGCGCCAGCGGCCAAGTCGGACAGGGGACGGACGAGCAGTACTTC. This sequence encodes CASGQVGQGTDEQYF.